This record looks at one T cell receptor (beta chain) sequence and its context. Its specificity is unknown. Sampling consisted of one heparinised blood draw per donor, averaging approximately 120 mL. The authors sorted CD4+ naive, central memory, regulatory and stem cell-like memory cells via CD45RO/CCR7/CD25/CD127/CD95/CD27. The record originates from a study of beta chain features in type 1 diabetes. Study results and caveats: PCR may have favored shorter templates equally in patients and controls. Moderate but significant shortening of TCRB CDR3s was recorded in all four CD4+ subsets from Type 1 diabetes patients.

Trimming cost V 1 base and J 2 bases, with 10 bases left between them. Germline V gene lookup returns CDR1 LNHNV and CDR2 YYDKDF (reference sequence). The CDR3 extends over 15 amino acids. Isolated RNA was reverse transcribed in full, so expressed TCRB transcripts were sequenced. Method: immunoSEQ multiplex PCR; TCRdb's copy keeps in-frame clones and lacks some. The table lists under 400,000 clones, 10% to 15% of them singletons. The chain uses TRBV15 and TRBJ2-3; no clear D. The sequencing sample was made of naive CD4+ T cells from blood. The TCR comes from a woman between 18 and 29 years old with type 1 diabetes. CDR3 in DNA: TGTGCCACCAGCAGAGGAGTCGAGTACACAGATACGCAGTATTTT. It specifies CATSRGVEYTDTQYF.